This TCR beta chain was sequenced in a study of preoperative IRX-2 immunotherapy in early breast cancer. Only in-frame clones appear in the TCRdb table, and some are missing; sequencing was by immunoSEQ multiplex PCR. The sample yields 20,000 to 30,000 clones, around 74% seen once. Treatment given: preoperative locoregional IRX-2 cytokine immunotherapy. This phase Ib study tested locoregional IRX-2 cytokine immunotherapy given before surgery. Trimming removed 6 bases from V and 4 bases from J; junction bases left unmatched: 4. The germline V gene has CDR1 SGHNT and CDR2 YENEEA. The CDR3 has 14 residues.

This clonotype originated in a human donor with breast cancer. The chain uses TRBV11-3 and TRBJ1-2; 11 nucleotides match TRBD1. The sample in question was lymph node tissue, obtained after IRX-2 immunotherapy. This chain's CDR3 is CASRGTGGTYGYTF. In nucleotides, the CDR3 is TGTGCCAGCAGGGGGACAGGGGGGACCTATGGCTACACCTTC.